Listed here is a single TCR beta chain. With V trimmed by 1 base and J by 5 bases, 7 bases remained unmatched. CDR1 is SGHTA and CDR2 is FQGNSA in the germline V gene. This CDR3 has 15 amino acids. The source of the sample is a study of blood T cell repertoires in COVID-19. Study-level information: Samples came from the United States, Italy and Spain, spanning acute and convalescent COVID-19. Sources were T cells, B-cell-depleted T cells, or PBMCs; the material itself was cDNA or gDNA.

In the authors' methods: Reference gene primer amplification in the assay estimated nucleated cell counts. Assay used: immunoSEQ multiplex PCR; TCRdb lists only in-frame clones, some missing. For V, J and clone size, that table is used; D and trimming come from the DNA. The sample contains fewer than 95,000 clones, about 78% of which appear only once. The sample consisted of peripheral blood. The genes are TRBV7-2 and TRBJ2-5; 7 bases are shared with TRBD1. This TCR derives from an elderly woman with acute or convalescent COVID-19. The CDR3 DNA follows: TGTGCCAGCAGCTTAGGAGGGGGCCTGGGGGAGACCCAGTACTTC. Its protein is CASSLGGGLGETQYF. The full variable domain, with the rest looked up from reference TRBV7-2 and TRBJ2-5, is GAGVSQSPSNKVTEKGKDVELRCDPISGHTALYWYRQSLGQGLEFLIYFQGNSAPDKSGLPSDRFSAERTGGSVSTLTIQRTQQEDSAVYLCASSLGGGLGETQYFGPGTRLLVL.